These 29 T cell receptor beta chains were sequenced from one sample in a study of neoadjuvant anti-PD-1 for oral cavity cancer. Some clones are missing from TCRdb's copy, which holds only in-frame ones; the method was immunoSEQ multiplex PCR. The sample contains about 14,000 clones, just over 65% of which appear only once. The source was PBMCs, collected before nivolumab (anti-PD-1) treatment. All receptors derive from a person between 40 and 85 years old with oral cavity squamous cell carcinoma.

The chain employs TRBV28 and TRBJ2-1; 12 bases align to TRBD2. The CDR3 length is 17 residues. V was pared by 6 bases and J by 10 bases, with 16 bases of the junction left unmatched. CDR1 is MDHEN and CDR2 is SYDVKM in the germline V gene. For the CDR3, the DNA is TGTGCCAGCAGATGGGGGGGTCTAGCGGGAGGGTTACGGGAGCAGTTCTTC. This sequence encodes CASRWGGLAGGLREQFF.

The chain couples TRBV10-2 to TRBJ1-5; 9 bases align to TRBD1. Germline assignment: CDR1 WSHSY and CDR2 SAAADI. The CDR3 has 14 amino acids. With 6 bases clipped from V and 2 bases from J, the junction kept 2 bases outside the gene matches. The CDR3 coding sequence is TGCGCCAGCAGCGGGACAGGGCGCAATCAGCCCCAGCATTTT. Translation gives CASSGTGRNQPQHF.

This chain uses TRBV6-5 with TRBJ2-3; D uncertain. V shed 6 bases and J shed 4 bases, with 17 bases lying between them. The CDR3 sequence is 15 residues long. In germline, CDR1 is MNHEY, CDR2 SVGAGI. The CDR3 is CASRRAGSLADTQYF. The CDR3 DNA is TGTGCCAGCAGAAGGGCAGGAAGTCTCGCAGATACGCAGTATTTT.

The J gene is TRBJ1-4, the V gene TRBV5-1; the match to TRBD1 covers 7 bases. From germline, CDR1 is SGHRS and CDR2 YFSETQ. The CDR3 has 15 residues. With V trimmed by 4 bases and J by 7 bases, 10 bases remained unmatched. CDR3: CASSAQGTASEKLFF. CDR3 coding DNA: TGCGCCAGCAGCGCTCAGGGGACAGCGAGTGAAAAACTGTTTTTT. Full variable domain (remainder filled in from reference TRBV5-1 and TRBJ1-4): KAGVTQTPRYLIKTRGQQVTLSCSPISGHRSVSWYQQTPGQGLQFLFEYFSETQRNKGNFPGRFSGRQFSNSRSEMNVSTLELGDSALYLCASSAQGTASEKLFFGSGTQLSVL.

V is TRBV7-9 and J is TRBJ1-5, with a possible D match to TRBD1 (5 bases). The germline CDR1 and CDR2 sequences are SEHNR and FQNEAQ (reference sequence). Trimming took 0 bases from V and 0 from J, leaving 9 bases between them. The length of the CDR3 is 16 residues. CDR3 residues: CASSLATAVSNQPQHF. CDR3 DNA: TGTGCCAGCAGCTTAGCGACAGCCGTTAGCAATCAGCCCCAGCATTTT.

The chain employs TRBV30 and TRBJ1-5; 7 bases match TRBD1. The junction had 9 bases not matched to a gene; V was cut back by 3 bases and J by 1 base. Germline-derived CDR1 and CDR2 are GTSNPN and SVGIG (reference sequence). The CDR3 is 16 amino acids. The CDR3 coding sequence is TGTGCCTGGAGGGCGGAGACAGGGAGAAGCAATCAGCCCCAGCATTTT. It codes for CAWRAETGRSNQPQHF.

The V and J genes are TRBV29-1 and TRBJ1-2; no clear D. Trimming shortened V by 1 base and J by 0 bases, and 3 bases separated the two germline ends. The germline CDR1 and CDR2 sequences are SQVTM and ANQGSEA. This CDR3 spans 12 amino acids. CDR3 amino acids: CSVEGSNYGYTF. The CDR3 DNA reads TGCAGCGTTGAAGGGTCTAACTATGGCTACACCTTC.

The chain has TRBV29-1 and TRBJ2-5, with TRBD1 identical over 9 bases. V lost 6 bases to trimming and J lost 5 bases; unmatched junction nucleotides: 10. Per germline, CDR1 SQVTM and CDR2 ANQGSEA. The CDR3 covers 14 residues. DNA for the CDR3: TGCAGCGTAGGGAACAGGGGGCGCGGGGAGACCCAGTACTTC. Protein product: CSVGNRGRGETQYF. Full variable domain (missing parts from reference TRBV29-1 and TRBJ2-5): SAVISQKPSRDICQRGTSLTIQCQVDSQVTMMFWYRQQPGQSLTLIATANQGSEATYESGFVIDKFPISRPNLTFSTLTVSNMSPEDSSIYLCSVGNRGRGETQYFGPGTRLLVL.

The chain is built from TRBV7-2 and TRBJ2-6; the D is unclear. V lost 7 bases and J lost 0, with 7 bases in between. Germline loops: CDR1 SGHTA, CDR2 FQGNSA. The CDR3 is made up of 14 amino acids. The CDR3 reads CASTRDSGANVLTF. The CDR3 coding sequence is TGTGCCAGCACAAGAGACTCTGGGGCCAACGTCCTGACTTTC.

The V gene is TRBV28, the J gene TRBJ2-7; D is unclear. Germline values: CDR1 MDHEN, CDR2 SYDVKM. This CDR3 spans 12 amino acids. Trimming removed 2 bases at V and 3 bases at J, with 5 bases between. DNA for the CDR3: TGTGCCAGCAGTTTAAATCTCTACGAGCAGTACTTC. It specifies CASSLNLYEQYF.

This clone was seen more than once but under ten times. The chain employs TRBV5-1 and TRBJ1-4; 7 nucleotides align to TRBD1. This CDR3 has 14 residues. Germline CDR1 reads SGHRS; CDR2 reads YFSETQ. V dropped 4 bases and J dropped 7; count of bases not matched to a gene: 7. The CDR3 DNA is TGCGCCAGCAGCCATAGACAGGGCGCTGAAAAACTGTTTTTT. Translated: CASSHRQGAEKLFF.

V and J are TRBV27 and TRBJ1-2; possibly TRBD1 for D (5 bases). This CDR3 spans 13 amino acids. Germline V gene data show CDR1 as MNHEY and CDR2 as SMNVEV (reference sequence). Trimming pared 8 bases from V and 3 bases from J, leaving 13 bases between. The DNA of the CDR3 is TGTGCCAGCGCACCGCAACAGGACTATGGCTACACCTTC. Its protein product is CASAPQQDYGYTF.

This clone was seen a handful of times. The rearrangement joins TRBV10-3 to TRBJ1-5; the D gene is possibly TRBD1 (6 bases). V lost 0 bases, J lost 10 bases, and 10 bases lay in between. The germline V gene has CDR1 ENHRY and CDR2 SYGVKD. This CDR3 comprises 13 residues. CDR3 sequence (DNA): TGTGCCATCAGTGAGTCGGACAGCCTCCCCCAGCATTTT. The encoded protein is CAISESDSLPQHF.

The genes are TRBV5-1 and TRBJ1-6; no clear D gene. Germline loops: CDR1 SGHRS, CDR2 YFSETQ. Trimming pared 2 bases from V and 2 bases from J, leaving 8 bases between. The CDR3 consists of 15 residues. The CDR3, as DNA: TGCGCCAGCAGCTTTGACGGGCCCTATAATTCACCCCTCCACTTT. This codes for CASSFDGPYNSPLHF.

This chain uses TRBV11-1 with TRBJ2-7; D is perhaps TRBD2 (5 bases). From germline, CDR1 is SGHAT and CDR2 FQDESV (reference sequence). The CDR3 spans 16 residues. Trimming cost V 5 bases and J 0 bases, with 17 bases left between them. The DNA of the CDR3 is TGTGCCAGCAGCCGCGGGTCCTACACTTCCTCCTACGAGCAGTACTTC. Translation: CASSRGSYTSSYEQYF.

The V and J genes are TRBV7-8 and TRBJ2-5; D might be TRBD1 or TRBD2, each matching 6 bases. Germline CDR1 is SGHVS and CDR2 is FQNEAQ. The CDR3 runs 17 residues. With 4 bases removed from V and 6 bases from J, the gap between germline ends came to 24 bases. For the CDR3, the DNA is TGTGCCAGCAGCTCCCTAAATATAGTTGGGGGGCCCCAGACCCAGTACTTC. This encodes CASSSLNIVGGPQTQYF.

The chain couples TRBV7-2 to TRBJ1-1; possible D gene TRBD1, 5 bases. There are 14 residues in the CDR3. Looked up from germline, CDR1 is SGHTA and CDR2 is FQGNSA. The germline V and J ends were trimmed by 3 bases and 6 bases, with 14 bases remaining between them. The CDR3 bases are TGTGCCAGCAGCTTCTCAGCAGGGAGTGCTGAAGCTTTCTTT. Protein product: CASSFSAGSAEAFF.

The DNA of the CDR3 is TGTGCCAGCAGCTTAGTTGGAGACCGAAGCTCCTACGAGCAGTACTTC. Protein: CASSLVGDRSSYEQYF. The J gene is TRBJ2-7, the V gene TRBV7-2, with D uncertain. The V and J ends lost 1 base and 0 bases respectively, with 13 bases between them. From germline, CDR1 is SGHTA and CDR2 FQGNSA. The CDR3 runs 16 residues.

J is TRBJ1-1 and V is TRBV28; 10 bases are a match to TRBD1. CDR1 and CDR2 from the germline V gene are MDHEN and SYDVKM. The CDR3 runs 15 residues. After removal of 5 bases from V and 5 bases from J, the junction contained 8 bases not matched to a gene. CDR3 residues: CASSLPGTGETEAFF. The CDR3 bases are TGTGCCAGCAGTCTGCCCGGGACAGGGGAGACTGAAGCTTTCTTT.

For this clone: Germline is not matched at one junction end, which may reflect a read error. The rearrangement links TRBV2 to TRBJ1-1; possible D gene TRBD1, 6 bases. The germline gives CDR1 SNHLY, CDR2 FYNNEI. This CDR3 comprises 10 residues. CDR3 sequence reads: CASSGQSGVF. In DNA form, the CDR3 reads TGTGCCAGCAGCGGACAGAGTGGAGTATTT.

This clone was detected a few times. This chain links TRBV6-6 with TRBJ2-7; 10 bases are shared with TRBD2. Germline V gene sequence: CDR1 MNHNY, CDR2 SVGAGI (reference sequence). V shed 8 bases, J shed 7 bases, and the junction held 14 bases outside the gene matches. The CDR3 has 15 residues. CDR3: CASRRQREGPGEQYF. The CDR3 DNA follows: TGTGCCAGCCGCCGCCAGCGGGAGGGCCCTGGGGAGCAGTACTTC.

The chain combines TRBV27 with TRBJ2-3; no clear D gene. V gave up 3 bases and J gave up 6 bases, with 13 bases separating them. The CDR3 is 14 amino acids. Germline lookup yields CDR1 MNHEY and CDR2 SMNVEV (reference sequence). CDR3 loop: CASSLGDTRDTQYF. In nucleotides, the CDR3 is TGTGCCAGCAGTTTGGGCGACACCAGGGATACGCAGTATTTT.

The DNA of the CDR3 is TGTGCCAGCAGTGAATCGGGGAGCTATGGCTACACCTTC. Translation: CASSESGSYGYTF. V usage is TRBV6-1 and J usage is TRBJ1-2; no clear D. Germline V gene data show CDR1 as MNHNS and CDR2 as SASEGT. The V end lost 2 bases, the J end lost 4 bases, and 8 bases lay between the germline ends. The CDR3 contains 13 residues.

J is TRBJ2-1 and V is TRBV11-2; 9 nucleotides align to TRBD2. This CDR3 is built from 15 residues. The V gene end was trimmed by 5 bases and the J gene end by 8 bases; junction bases not matched to a gene: 10. From germline, CDR1 is SGHAT and CDR2 FQNNGV. CDR3 region: CASSPFGTSSDEQFF. The CDR3 DNA reads TGTGCCAGCAGCCCCTTCGGGACTAGCAGCGATGAGCAGTTCTTC. Combining the CDR3 with reference TRBV11-2 and TRBJ2-1 gives the whole variable domain EAGVAQSPRYKIIEKRQSVAFWCNPISGHATLYWYQQILGQGPKLLIQFQNNGVVDDSQLPKDRFSAERLKGVDSTLKIQPAKLEDSAVYLCASSPFGTSSDEQFFGPGTRLTVL.

As DNA, the CDR3 is TGTGCCAGCAGTGGGCAGAGGTACACCGGGGAGCTGTTTTTT. This gives the protein CASSGQRYTGELFF. The genes are TRBV6-1 and TRBJ2-2, with unresolved D. Germline values: CDR1 MNHNS, CDR2 SASEGT. Between the trimmed V and J ends, which lost 4 bases and 3 bases, there was a span of 9 bases. This CDR3 is 14 amino acids long.

J is TRBJ1-5 and V is TRBV6-5, with 9 bases identical to TRBD1. Trimming removed 5 bases from V and 7 bases from J; junction bases left unmatched: 6. Per the germline V gene, CDR1 is MNHEY and CDR2 is SVGAGI. The CDR3 contains 14 residues. Here the CDR3 reads CASSDGQGRQPQHF. In nucleotides, the CDR3 is TGTGCCAGCAGTGATGGACAGGGGAGGCAGCCCCAGCATTTT.

This clone has only one observation. V gene TRBV30 combines with J gene TRBJ2-1, with unresolved D. CDR1 GTSNPN and CDR2 SVGIG come from the germline V gene (reference sequence). Deletions cut 5 bases from V and 5 bases from J, with 7 bases between. The CDR3 totals 11 residues. The CDR3, as DNA: TGTGCCTGGGGCTCGGACAATGAGCAGTTCTTC. This gives the protein CAWGSDNEQFF.

This clone was seen a handful of times. The DNA is omitted, as the CDR3 cannot be located on it reliably, and the CDR3 follows TCRdb's listing. This chain joins TRBV30 and TRBJ1-2. Germline V gene sequence: CDR1 GTSNPN, CDR2 SVGIG (reference sequence). The CDR3 is 11 residues long, ends included. The CDR3 sequence: CAWSVGGGSNF.

V is TRBV5-6 and J is TRBJ2-3; 9 bases match TRBD1. The junction had 19 bases not matched to a gene; V was cut back by 4 bases and J by 4 bases. The CDR3 sequence is 19 residues long. Germline V gene sequence: CDR1 SGHDT, CDR2 YYEEEE. The CDR3 loop reads CASSPLGGTGTLEADTQYF. CDR3 coding DNA: TGTGCCAGCAGCCCTCTCGGAGGGACAGGGACCTTGGAGGCAGATACGCAGTATTTT.